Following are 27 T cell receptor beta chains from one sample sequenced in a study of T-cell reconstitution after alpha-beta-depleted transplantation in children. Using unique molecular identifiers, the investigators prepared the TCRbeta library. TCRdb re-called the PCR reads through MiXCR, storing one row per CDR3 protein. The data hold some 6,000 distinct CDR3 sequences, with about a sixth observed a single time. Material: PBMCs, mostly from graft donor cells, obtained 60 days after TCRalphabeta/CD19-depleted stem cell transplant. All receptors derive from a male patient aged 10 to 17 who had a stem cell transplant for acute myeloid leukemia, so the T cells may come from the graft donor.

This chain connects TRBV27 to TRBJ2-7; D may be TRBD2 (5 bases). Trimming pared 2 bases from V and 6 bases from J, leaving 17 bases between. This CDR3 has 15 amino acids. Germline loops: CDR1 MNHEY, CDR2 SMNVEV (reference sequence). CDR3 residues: CASSLKASSRSEQYF. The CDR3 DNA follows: TGTGCCAGCAGTTTAAAGGCTAGCAGTCGTTCCGAGCAGTACTTC.

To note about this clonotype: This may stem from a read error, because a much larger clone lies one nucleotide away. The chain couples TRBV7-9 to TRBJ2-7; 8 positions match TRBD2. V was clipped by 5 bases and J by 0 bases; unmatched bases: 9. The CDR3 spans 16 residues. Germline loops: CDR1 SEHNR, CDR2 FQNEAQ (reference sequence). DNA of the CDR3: TGTGCCAGCAGCCAAATACTAGCGGCCGCCTCCTACGAGCAGTACTTC. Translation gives CASSQILAAASYEQYF.

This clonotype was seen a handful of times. The CDR3 spells CSARVGTLYTEAFF. The CDR3 nucleotides read TGCAGTGCTAGAGTTGGAACTCTCTACACTGAAGCTTTCTTT. V and J are TRBV20-1 and TRBJ1-1; D not resolved. The ends were cut back, 1 base at V and 3 bases at J, with 12 bases in the middle. The CDR3 runs 14 residues. Germline V gene data show CDR1 as DFQATT and CDR2 as SNEGSKA (reference sequence).

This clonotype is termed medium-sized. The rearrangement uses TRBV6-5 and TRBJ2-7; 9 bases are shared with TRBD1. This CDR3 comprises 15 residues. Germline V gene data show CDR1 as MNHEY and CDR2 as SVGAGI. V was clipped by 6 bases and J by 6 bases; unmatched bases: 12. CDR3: CASSRSGQGLGEQYF. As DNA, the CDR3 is TGTGCCAGCAGCCGCTCGGGACAGGGCCTCGGCGAGCAGTACTTC.

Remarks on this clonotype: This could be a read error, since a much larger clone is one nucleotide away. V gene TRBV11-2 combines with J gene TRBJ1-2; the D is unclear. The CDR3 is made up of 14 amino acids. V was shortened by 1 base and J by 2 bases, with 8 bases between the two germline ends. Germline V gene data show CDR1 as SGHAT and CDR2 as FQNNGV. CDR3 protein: CASSLAPCNYGYTF. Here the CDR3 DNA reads TGTGCCAGCAGCTTAGCCCCTTGCAACTATGGCTACACCTTC.

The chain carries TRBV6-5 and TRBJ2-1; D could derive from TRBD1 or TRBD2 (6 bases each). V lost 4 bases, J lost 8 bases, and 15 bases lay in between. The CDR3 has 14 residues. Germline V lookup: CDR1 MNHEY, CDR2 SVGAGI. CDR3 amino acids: CASSWGGGGDEQFF. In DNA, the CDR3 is TGTGCCAGCAGTTGGGGAGGAGGGGGTGATGAGCAGTTCTTC.

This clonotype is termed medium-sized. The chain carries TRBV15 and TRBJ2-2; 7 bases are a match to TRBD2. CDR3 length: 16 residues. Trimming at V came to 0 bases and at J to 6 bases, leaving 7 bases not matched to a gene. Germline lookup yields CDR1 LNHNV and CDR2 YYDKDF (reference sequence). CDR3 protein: CATSRDRAGEPGELFF. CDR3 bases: TGTGCCACCAGCAGAGATAGGGCGGGAGAGCCCGGGGAGCTGTTTTTT. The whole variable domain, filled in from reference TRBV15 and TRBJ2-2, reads DAMVIQNPRYQVTQFGKPVTLSCSQTLNHNVMYWYQQKSSQAPKLLFHYYDKDFNNEADTPDNFQSRRPNTSFCFLDIRSPGLGDTAMYLCATSRDRAGEPGELFFGEGSRLTVL.

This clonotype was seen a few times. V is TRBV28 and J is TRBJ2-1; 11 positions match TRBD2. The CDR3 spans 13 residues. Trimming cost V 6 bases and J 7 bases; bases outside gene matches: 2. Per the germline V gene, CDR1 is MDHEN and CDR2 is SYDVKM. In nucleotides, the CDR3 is TGTGCCAGCAGGACTAGCGGGAAAAATGAGCAGTTCTTC. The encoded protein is CASRTSGKNEQFF.

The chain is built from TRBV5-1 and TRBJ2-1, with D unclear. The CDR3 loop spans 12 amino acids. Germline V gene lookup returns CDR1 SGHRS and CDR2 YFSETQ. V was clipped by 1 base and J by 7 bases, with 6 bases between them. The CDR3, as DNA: TGCGCCAGCAGCTTGTCAGTGAATGAGCAGTTCTTC. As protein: CASSLSVNEQFF.

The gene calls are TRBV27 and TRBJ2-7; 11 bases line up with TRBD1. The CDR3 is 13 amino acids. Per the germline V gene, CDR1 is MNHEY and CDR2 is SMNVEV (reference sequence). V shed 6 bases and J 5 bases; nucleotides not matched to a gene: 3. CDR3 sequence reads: CASRRTGGNEQYF. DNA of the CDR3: TGTGCCAGCAGAAGGACAGGGGGCAACGAGCAGTACTTC.

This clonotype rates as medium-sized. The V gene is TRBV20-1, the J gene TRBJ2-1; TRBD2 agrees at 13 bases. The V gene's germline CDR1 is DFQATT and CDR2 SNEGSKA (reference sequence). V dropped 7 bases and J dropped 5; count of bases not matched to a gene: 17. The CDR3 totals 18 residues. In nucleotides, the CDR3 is TGCAGTGTCCGGACTAGCGGGAGTCAGAGGATCCAGGACAATGAGCAGTTCTTC. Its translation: CSVRTSGSQRIQDNEQFF.

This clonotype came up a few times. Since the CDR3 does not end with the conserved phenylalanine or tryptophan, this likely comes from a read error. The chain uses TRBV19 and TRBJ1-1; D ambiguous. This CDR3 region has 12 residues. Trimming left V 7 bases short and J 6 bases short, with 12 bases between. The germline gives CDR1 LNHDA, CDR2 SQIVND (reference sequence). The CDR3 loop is CASIGVAAEAFL. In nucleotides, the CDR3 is TGTGCCAGTATAGGCGTAGCTGCTGAAGCTTTCCTT.

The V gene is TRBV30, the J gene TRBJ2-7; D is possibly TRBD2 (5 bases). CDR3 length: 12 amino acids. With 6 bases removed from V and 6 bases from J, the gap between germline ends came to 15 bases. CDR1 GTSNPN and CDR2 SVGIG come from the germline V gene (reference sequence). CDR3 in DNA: TGTGCCTGTAAGGACTCTAACGCCGAGCAGTACTTC. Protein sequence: CACKDSNAEQYF.

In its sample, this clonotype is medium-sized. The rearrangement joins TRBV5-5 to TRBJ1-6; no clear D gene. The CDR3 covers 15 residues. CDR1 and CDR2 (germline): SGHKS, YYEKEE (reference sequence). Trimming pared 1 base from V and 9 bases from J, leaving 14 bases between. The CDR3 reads CASSLSFFEGSPLHF. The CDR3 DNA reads TGTGCCAGCAGCTTGTCCTTTTTCGAAGGTTCACCCCTCCACTTT.

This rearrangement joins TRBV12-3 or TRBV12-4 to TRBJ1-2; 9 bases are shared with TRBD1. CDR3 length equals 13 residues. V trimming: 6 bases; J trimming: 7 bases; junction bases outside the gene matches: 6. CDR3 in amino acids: CASRGDREGGYTF. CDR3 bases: TGTGCCAGCAGGGGGGACAGGGAAGGTGGCTACACCTTC.

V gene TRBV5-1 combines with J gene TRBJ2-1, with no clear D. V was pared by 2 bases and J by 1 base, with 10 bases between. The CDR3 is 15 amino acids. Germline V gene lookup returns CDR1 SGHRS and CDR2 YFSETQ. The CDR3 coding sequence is TGCGCCAGCAGCTTCAGTGGGATTTCCTACAATGAGCAGTTCTTC. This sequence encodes CASSFSGISYNEQFF.

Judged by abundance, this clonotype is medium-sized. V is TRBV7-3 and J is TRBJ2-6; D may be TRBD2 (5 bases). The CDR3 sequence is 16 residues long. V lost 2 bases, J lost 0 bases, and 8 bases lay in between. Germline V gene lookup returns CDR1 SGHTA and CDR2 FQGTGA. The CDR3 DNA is TGTGCCAGCAGCTTACGGGGTGGCTCTGGGGCCAACGTCCTGACTTTC. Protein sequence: CASSLRGGSGANVLTF. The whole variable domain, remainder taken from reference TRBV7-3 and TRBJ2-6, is GAGVSQTPSNKVTEKGKYVELRCDPISGHTALYWYRQSLGQGPEFLIYFQGTGAADDSGLPNDRFFAVRPEGSVSTLKIQRTERGDSAVYLCASSLRGGSGANVLTFGAGSRLTVL.

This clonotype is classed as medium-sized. CDR3 nucleotide sequence: TGTGCTAGTGGTTTGGGGGGTCTAGCGGGCAATGAGCAGTTCTTC. Translating gives CASGLGGLAGNEQFF. The chain employs TRBV12-5 and TRBJ2-1; 8 nucleotides align to TRBD2. The CDR3 is 15 amino acids. J lost 6 bases, V lost 1 base, and 5 bases had no gene match. The germline gives CDR1 LGHNT, CDR2 FRNRAP.

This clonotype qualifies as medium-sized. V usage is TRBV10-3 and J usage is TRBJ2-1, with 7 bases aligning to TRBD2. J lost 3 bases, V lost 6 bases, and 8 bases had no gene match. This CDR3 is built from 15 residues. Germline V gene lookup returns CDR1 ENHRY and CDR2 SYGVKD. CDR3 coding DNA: TGTGCCATCAGCCCCCTTGCGGGAGACTACAATGAGCAGTTCTTC. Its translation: CAISPLAGDYNEQFF.

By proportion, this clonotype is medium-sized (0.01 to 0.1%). The CDR3 DNA reads TGTGCCAGCAGCTTGGTAGGGGGGCGTAGCTCTGATGGCTACACCTTC. This sequence encodes CASSLVGGRSSDGYTF. The chain employs TRBV5-5 and TRBJ1-2; D is possibly TRBD1 (6 bases). Trimming took 0 bases from V and 6 from J, leaving 18 bases between them. Germline V gene sequence: CDR1 SGHKS, CDR2 YYEKEE (reference sequence). This CDR3 spans 16 amino acids.

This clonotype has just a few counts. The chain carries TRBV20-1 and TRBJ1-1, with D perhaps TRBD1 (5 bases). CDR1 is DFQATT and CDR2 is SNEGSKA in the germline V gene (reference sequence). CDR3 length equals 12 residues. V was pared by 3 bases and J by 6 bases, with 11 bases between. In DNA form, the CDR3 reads TGCAGTGCTAGGGGAATGGGGGCTGAAGCTTTCTTT. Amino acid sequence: CSARGMGAEAFF.

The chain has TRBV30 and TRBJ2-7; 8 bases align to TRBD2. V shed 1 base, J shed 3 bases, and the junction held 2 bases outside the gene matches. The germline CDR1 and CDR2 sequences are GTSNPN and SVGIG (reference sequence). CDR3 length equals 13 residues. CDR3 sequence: CAWSGGLDYEQYF. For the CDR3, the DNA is TGTGCCTGGAGTGGGGGACTAGACTACGAGCAGTACTTC.

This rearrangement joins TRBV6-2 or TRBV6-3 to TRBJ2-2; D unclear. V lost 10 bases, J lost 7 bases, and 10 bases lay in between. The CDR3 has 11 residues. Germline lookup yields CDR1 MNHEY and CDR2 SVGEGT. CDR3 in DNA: TGTGCCACCACCCGCGTCGGGGAGCTGTTTTTT. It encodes CATTRVGELFF.

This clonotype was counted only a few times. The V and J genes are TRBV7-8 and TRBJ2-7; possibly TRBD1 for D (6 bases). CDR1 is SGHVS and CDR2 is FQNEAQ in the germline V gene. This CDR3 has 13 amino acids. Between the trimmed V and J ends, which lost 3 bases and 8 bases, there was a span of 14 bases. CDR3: CASSFTGFNQQYF. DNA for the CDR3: TGTGCCAGCAGCTTCACAGGGTTTAACCAGCAGTACTTC.

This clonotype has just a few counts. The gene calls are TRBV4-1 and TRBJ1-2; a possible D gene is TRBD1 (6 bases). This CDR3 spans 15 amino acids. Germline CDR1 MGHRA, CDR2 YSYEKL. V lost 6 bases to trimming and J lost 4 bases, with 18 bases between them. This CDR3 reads CASSPNPGQSYGYTF. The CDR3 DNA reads TGCGCCAGCAGTCCGAATCCCGGACAGTCCTATGGCTACACCTTC.

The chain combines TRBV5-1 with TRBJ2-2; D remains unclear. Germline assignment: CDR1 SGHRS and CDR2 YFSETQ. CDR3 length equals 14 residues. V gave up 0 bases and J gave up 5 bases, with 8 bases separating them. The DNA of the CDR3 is TGCGCCAGCAGCTTGGGGCATACTACCGGGGAGCTGTTTTTT. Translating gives CASSLGHTTGELFF.

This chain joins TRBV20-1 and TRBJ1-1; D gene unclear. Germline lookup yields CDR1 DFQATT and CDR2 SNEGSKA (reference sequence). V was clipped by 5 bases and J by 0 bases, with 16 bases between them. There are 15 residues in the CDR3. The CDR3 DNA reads TGCAGTGCTCGTCCGAGCCAGCTCATGAACACTGAAGCTTTCTTT. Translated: CSARPSQLMNTEAFF.